The 27 T cell receptor beta chains reported below all come from one sample, sequenced in a study of radiation and T cells in renal cell carcinoma. The time point: blood 2 weeks post-SBRT. Treatment reported: 15 Gy SBRT to primary tumor, nephrectomy 4 weeks later. TCRdb's copy holds only in-frame clones and misses some; the assay was immunoSEQ multiplex PCR. The repertoire consists of tens of thousands of clones, with about 86% occurring once and the leading ten covering approximately 22%. Material: blood, obtained from a patient whose treatment included radiotherapy and nephrectomy. These receptors were taken from a woman between 45 and 60 years old with renal cell carcinoma.

The V and J genes are TRBV2 and TRBJ2-5; 9 bases align to TRBD1. Germline V gene data show CDR1 as SNHLY and CDR2 as FYNNEI. There are 14 residues in the CDR3. V shed 4 bases and J 2 bases; nucleotides not matched to a gene: 2. The CDR3 is CASSGQGGQETQYF. CDR3 coding DNA: TGTGCCAGCAGTGGACAGGGGGGTCAAGAGACCCAGTACTTC. The entire variable domain, with the rest obtained from reference TRBV2 and TRBJ2-5, is as follows: EPEVTQTPSHQVTQMGQEVILRCVPISNHLYFYWYRQILGQKVEFLVSFYNNEISEKSEIFDDQFSVERPDGSNFTLKIRSTKLEDSAMYFCASSGQGGQETQYFGPGTRLLVL.

The chain employs TRBV5-6 and TRBJ2-1; tentatively, D is TRBD1 (6 bases). CDR3 length: 15 amino acids. Germline V CDR1 and CDR2: SGHDT, YYEEEE. V was pared by 2 bases and J by 2 bases, with 11 bases between. The CDR3 loop reads CASSLPQGPYNEQFF. The CDR3 coding sequence is TGTGCCAGCAGCTTACCCCAGGGGCCCTACAATGAGCAGTTCTTC.

The CDR3 here is CSVQTGAPNDEAFF. In DNA form, the CDR3 reads TGCAGCGTACAAACCGGAGCCCCAAACGATGAAGCTTTCTTT. This chain links TRBV29-1 with TRBJ1-1; D is ambiguous. With 6 bases removed from V and 7 bases from J, the gap between germline ends came to 21 bases. The CDR3 length is 14 residues. CDR1 is SQVTM, CDR2 ANQGSEA, per germline. The whole variable domain, filled in from reference TRBV29-1 and TRBJ1-1, reads SAVISQKPSRDICQRGTSLTIQCQVDSQVTMMFWYRQQPGQSLTLIATANQGSEATYESGFVIDKFPISRPNLTFSTLTVSNMSPEDSSIYLCSVQTGAPNDEAFFGQGTRLTVV.

V is TRBV5-1 and J is TRBJ2-7; 8 nucleotides align to TRBD2. The CDR3 sequence is 15 residues long. Germline V gives CDR1 SGHRS, CDR2 YFSETQ. V lost 5 bases and J lost 7; bases outside the gene matches: 14. CDR3 protein: CASREPSGSYGEQYF. For the CDR3, the DNA is TGCGCCAGCAGGGAGCCTAGCGGGTCCTACGGGGAGCAGTACTTC.

This clone was observed a handful of times. This chain links TRBV7-9 with TRBJ1-2; 7 nucleotides line up with TRBD1. CDR3 length: 13 residues. CDR1 SEHNR and CDR2 FQNEAQ come from the germline V gene (reference sequence). V lost 7 bases and J lost 5; bases outside the gene matches: 7. CDR3 nucleotides: TGTGCCAGCACCGACGGGACAGCTTATGGCTACACCTTC. Amino acid sequence: CASTDGTAYGYTF.

The J gene is TRBJ2-7, the V gene TRBV5-6, with 10 bases fitting TRBD2. CDR1 and CDR2 (germline): SGHDT, YYEEEE. The CDR3 is 17 residues long. The J segment lost 5 bases and the V segment lost 4 bases, leaving 15 bases of the junction unmatched. DNA for the CDR3: TGTGCCAGCAGCCCCTGGTCGGAGCTAGCGGGAGTGAACGAGCAGTACTTC. It translates to CASSPWSELAGVNEQYF.

V usage is TRBV7-8 and J usage is TRBJ2-1, with a possible D match to TRBD1 (6 bases). The V gene's germline CDR1 is SGHVS and CDR2 FQNEAQ. CDR3 size: 17 residues. Trimming took 1 base from V and 9 from J, leaving 22 bases between them. The CDR3 sequence: CASSLGFARGSLGEQFF. The CDR3 region has the DNA TGTGCCAGCAGCTTAGGATTTGCTAGGGGGAGTCTGGGTGAGCAGTTCTTC.

This clone has a handful of counts. The rearrangement uses TRBV7-9 and TRBJ1-3; tentatively, D is TRBD1 (5 bases). The germline V gene has CDR1 SEHNR and CDR2 FQNEAQ (reference sequence). The ends were cut back, 5 bases at V and 0 bases at J, with 8 bases in the middle. This CDR3 is built from 14 residues. The CDR3 region is CASSLDSSGNTIYF. In DNA form, the CDR3 reads TGTGCCAGCAGCCTCGACAGCTCTGGAAACACCATATATTTT.

V gene TRBV27 combines with J gene TRBJ2-5, with a possible D match to TRBD2 (6 bases). The CDR3 length is 14 residues. Germline V gene lookup returns CDR1 MNHEY and CDR2 SMNVEV (reference sequence). Trimming stripped 0 bases from V and 5 bases from J, with 10 bases between. The CDR3 spells CASSLSPGGETQYF. As DNA, the CDR3 is TGTGCCAGCAGTTTATCGCCAGGAGGGGAGACCCAGTACTTC.

This clone appeared a few times. This rearrangement joins TRBV5-4 to TRBJ1-2; 10 bases align to TRBD1. CDR3 length equals 15 residues. CDR1 and CDR2 from the germline V gene are SGHNT and YYREEE (reference sequence). V lost 4 bases to trimming and J lost 5 bases; unmatched junction nucleotides: 8. The DNA of the CDR3 is TGTGCCAGCAGCGCTCCGGGACAGGGGTTTTATGGCTACACCTTC. Its protein is CASSAPGQGFYGYTF.

V and J are TRBV19 and TRBJ1-3, with D hard to call. V dropped 7 bases and J dropped 0 bases, with 13 bases sitting between them. Germline CDR1 and CDR2: LNHDA and SQIVND (reference sequence). The CDR3 totals 15 residues. In DNA, the CDR3 is TGTGCCAGTACCGACGGCCTTTACTCTGGAAACACCATATATTTT. Residues: CASTDGLYSGNTIYF.

The chain uses TRBV7-9 and TRBJ2-5; no clear D gene. V gave up 5 bases and J gave up 5 bases, with 6 bases separating them. The CDR3 is 11 amino acids. CDR1 SEHNR and CDR2 FQNEAQ come from the germline V gene (reference sequence). The chain's CDR3 is CASSPLETQYF. CDR3 nucleotide sequence: TGTGCCAGCAGCCCCTTGGAGACCCAGTACTTC. Variable domain in full (rest from reference TRBV7-9 and TRBJ2-5): DTGVSQNPRHKITKRGQNVTFRCDPISEHNRLYWYRQTLGQGPEFLTYFQNEAQLEKSRLLSDRFSAERPKGSFSTLEIQRTEQGDSAMYLCASSPLETQYFGPGTRLLVL.

The chain recombines TRBV5-1 with TRBJ2-7, with D possibly being TRBD1 (6 bases). CDR1 and CDR2 from the germline V gene are SGHRS and YFSETQ. There are 14 residues in the CDR3. The V gene lost 4 bases and the J gene lost 2 bases, with 13 bases spanning the gap. Here the CDR3 DNA reads TGCGCCAGCAGCCCTAGACAGGACCCCTACGAGCAGTACTTC. It specifies CASSPRQDPYEQYF.

The chain couples TRBV9 to TRBJ2-1; D not certain. Germline-derived CDR1 and CDR2 are SGDLS and YYNGEE. CDR3 size: 14 residues. Trimming took off 4 bases at V and 5 bases at J, with 13 bases between the two ends. The CDR3 loop is CASSTLPRNNEQFF. Written as DNA, the CDR3 is TGTGCCAGCAGCACTTTACCCAGGAACAATGAGCAGTTCTTC.

The chain employs TRBV10-2 and TRBJ2-7; 9 bases agree with TRBD2. Trimming took 5 bases from V and 2 from J; bases not matched to a gene: 4. The V gene's germline CDR1 is WSHSY and CDR2 SAAADI. The CDR3 covers 14 residues. This CDR3 reads CASSLAGPTYEQYF. DNA for the CDR3: TGCGCCAGCAGTCTAGCGGGACCAACCTACGAGCAGTACTTC.

The chain recombines TRBV7-2 with TRBJ2-5; 9 positions match TRBD2. V trimming: 4 bases; J trimming: 6 bases; junction bases outside the gene matches: 15. The V gene's germline CDR1 is SGHTA and CDR2 FQGNSA. The CDR3 contains 17 residues. CDR3 sequence reads: CASSSESVTSGLKTQYF. CDR3 coding DNA: TGTGCCAGCAGCTCGGAGAGCGTTACTAGCGGGTTGAAGACCCAGTACTTC.

The CDR3 here is CASSQPITDTQYF. In DNA form, the CDR3 reads TGTGCCAGCAGCCAGCCCATCACAGATACGCAGTATTTT. The V call is TRBV7-2, the J call TRBJ2-3, with unresolved D. This CDR3 region has 13 residues. CDR1 and CDR2 from the germline V gene are SGHTA and FQGNSA. V was clipped by 5 bases and J by 2 bases, with 8 bases between them.

The chain carries TRBV7-9 and TRBJ2-3; D not resolved. The CDR3 has 10 residues. The germline V and J ends were trimmed by 11 bases and 2 bases, with 5 bases remaining between them. Germline V CDR1 and CDR2: SEHNR, FQNEAQ (reference sequence). This CDR3 reads CAAHTDTQYF. Written as DNA, the CDR3 is TGTGCCGCCCACACAGATACGCAGTATTTT.

The chain combines TRBV5-1 with TRBJ1-2; no reliable D call. Trimming shortened V by 1 base and J by 3 bases, and 13 bases separated the two germline ends. Germline-derived CDR1 and CDR2 are SGHRS and YFSETQ. CDR3 length: 15 amino acids. The CDR3 protein is CASSLSAGLDYGYTF. The CDR3 DNA reads as TGCGCCAGCAGCTTGTCAGCGGGCCTCGACTATGGCTACACCTTC.

The chain recombines TRBV5-1 with TRBJ2-5; D is unclear. Germline V gives CDR1 SGHRS, CDR2 YFSETQ. The V end was cut by 1 base, the J end by 5 bases, with 9 bases between. The CDR3 length is 13 residues. For the CDR3, the DNA is TGCGCCAGCAGCTTGACTCAATGGGAGACCCAGTACTTC. Translation gives CASSLTQWETQYF.

J is TRBJ2-7 and V is TRBV7-2; the D call may be TRBD1 or TRBD2 (5 bases each). CDR1 is SGHTA, CDR2 FQGNSA, per germline. Trimming shortened V by 5 bases and J by 2 bases, and 13 bases separated the two germline ends. CDR3 size: 14 residues. The CDR3 spells CASSPRGGTYEQYF. The CDR3 DNA reads as TGTGCCAGCAGCCCCCGGGGCGGCACCTACGAGCAGTACTTC.

DNA for the CDR3: TGTGCCAGCAGTTTTGGACTAGCGGGACTCTCCTACGAGCAGTACTTC. Amino acids: CASSFGLAGLSYEQYF. V gene TRBV6-6 combines with J gene TRBJ2-7, with 12 nucleotides matching TRBD2. V shed 4 bases, J shed 0 bases, and the junction held 4 bases outside the gene matches. CDR1 and CDR2 (germline): MNHNY, SVGAGI (reference sequence). The CDR3 spans 16 residues.

This clone was seen ten or more times. The gene calls are TRBV7-2 and TRBJ1-1, with D perhaps TRBD1 (6 bases). CDR1 and CDR2 (germline): SGHTA, FQGNSA. The length of the CDR3 is 12 residues. The V end was cut by 5 bases, the J end by 4 bases, with 8 bases between. In nucleotides, the CDR3 is TGTGCCAGCAGCGAAGGGGGCACTGAAGCTTTCTTT. It specifies CASSEGGTEAFF. The entire variable domain, with the rest obtained from reference TRBV7-2 and TRBJ1-1, is as follows: GAGVSQSPSNKVTEKGKDVELRCDPISGHTALYWYRQSLGQGLEFLIYFQGNSAPDKSGLPSDRFSAERTGGSVSTLTIQRTQQEDSAVYLCASSEGGTEAFFGQGTRLTVV.

The gene calls are TRBV6-1 and TRBJ1-2, with D perhaps matching TRBD1 (6 bases). Germline CDR1 reads MNHNS; CDR2 reads SASEGT. The CDR3 contains 15 residues. Trimming removed 0 bases from V and 2 bases from J, with 10 bases in between. CDR3 sequence: CASSEAGTSNYGYTF. The CDR3 DNA reads as TGTGCCAGCAGTGAAGCCGGGACATCGAACTATGGCTACACCTTC.

In its sample, this clone was seen a few times. The rearrangement uses TRBV7-9 and TRBJ2-6, with 10 bases that match TRBD1. The CDR3 is made up of 19 amino acids. Trimming removed 1 base from V and 5 bases from J; junction bases left unmatched: 11. CDR1 is SEHNR and CDR2 is FQNEAQ in the germline V gene (reference sequence). CDR3 region: CASSLGREDRGSRANVLTF. CDR3 in DNA: TGTGCCAGCAGCTTAGGGAGGGAGGACAGGGGGTCTCGGGCCAACGTCCTGACTTTC. Full variable domain (outside the CDR3, taken from reference TRBV7-9 and TRBJ2-6): DTGVSQNPRHKITKRGQNVTFRCDPISEHNRLYWYRQTLGQGPEFLTYFQNEAQLEKSRLLSDRFSAERPKGSFSTLEIQRTEQGDSAMYLCASSLGREDRGSRANVLTFGAGSRLTVL.

The chain recombines TRBV5-4 with TRBJ2-7; no clear D gene. Deletions cut 4 bases from V and 7 bases from J, with 21 bases between. The CDR3 has 15 amino acids. Looked up from germline, CDR1 is SGHNT and CDR2 is YYREEE (reference sequence). The CDR3 sequence is CASSMWSGPFTEQYF. CDR3 coding DNA: TGTGCCAGCAGCATGTGGTCGGGCCCCTTTACTGAGCAGTACTTC. The full variable domain, its missing parts supplied by reference TRBV5-4 and TRBJ2-7, is ETGVTQSPTHLIKTRGQQVTLRCSSQSGHNTVSWYQQALGQGPQFIFQYYREEENGRGNFPPRFSGLQFPNYSSELNVNALELDDSALYLCASSMWSGPFTEQYFGPGTRLTVT.

V is TRBV7-2 and J is TRBJ2-3; 7 bases match TRBD2. CDR1 and CDR2 from the germline V gene are SGHTA and FQGNSA. J was trimmed by 7 bases and V by 1 base; bases with no gene match: 11. The CDR3 sequence is 16 residues long. This CDR3 is CASSLVGGGASNTQYF. In DNA form, the CDR3 reads TGTGCCAGCAGCTTAGTTGGCGGGGGAGCCTCAAATACGCAGTATTTT.